This T cell receptor (beta chain) came from a study of blood T cell repertoires in COVID-19. The CDR3 contains 14 residues. The germline V gene encodes CDR1 SGHTS and CDR2 YDEGEE. Trimming stripped 4 bases from V and 7 bases from J, with 14 bases between. Sequenced by immunoSEQ multiplex PCR; TCRdb stores in-frame clones only, minus some. The sample yields 130,000 to 150,000 clones, around 80% seen once. The specimen sequenced was peripheral blood. This TCR derives from an older woman with acute or convalescent COVID-19. The chain links TRBV5-8 to TRBJ2-2; TRBD2 is a possible D gene (5 bases). The CDR3 coding sequence is TGTGCCAGCAGCCGTGAGGGCATACTCGGGGAGCTGTTTTTT. Amino acid sequence: CASSREGILGELFF.